The next 4 T cell receptor beta chains were all read from a single sample in a study of monozygotic twins with inflammatory bowel disease. TCRdb reprocessed the 5' RACE reads and stores each CDR3 protein as one record, lacking DNA. The specimen's table records fewer than 350,000 distinct CDR3 sequences. Specimen: blood. The receptors were gathered from a human donor with ulcerative colitis or Crohn's disease, or a healthy co-twin of an affected twin (not recorded which).

This chain links TRBV30 with TRBJ1-1; the D call of TRBD1 rests on TCRdb alone, since no DNA is present to check it. Per germline, CDR1 GTSNPN and CDR2 SVGIG (reference sequence). There are 14 residues in the CDR3. This CDR3 is CAWSVLGGNTEAFF.

The rearrangement links TRBV7-9 to TRBJ2-5; the D call of TRBD1 rests on TCRdb alone, since no DNA is present to check it. Germline assignment: CDR1 SEHNR and CDR2 FQNEAQ (reference sequence). This CDR3 comprises 16 residues. The CDR3 loop reads CASSLGARGRGETQYF.

Here the CDR3 reads CASSLNPQGGQETQYF. The genes are TRBV5-1 and TRBJ2-5; TCRdb proposes TRBD1, but this gene call is untestable without DNA. Per the germline V gene, CDR1 is SGHRS and CDR2 is YFSETQ. The CDR3 loop spans 16 amino acids.

The gene calls are TRBV29-1 and TRBJ1-2. CDR1 and CDR2 from the germline V gene are SQVTM and ANQGSEA. This CDR3 contains 14 residues. CDR3 residues: CSVEGGSAVHGYTF.